The entry below gives a single TCR beta chain sequence along with its context. Its antigen is unknown. CD8 memory comprised CD45RO+ plus CCR7-negative CD45RA+ TemRA cells. This sample was included in a study of shared clonotypes between healthy human individuals. Whole-study results and caveats: Incompleteness in sorted-subset sequencing, despite large depth, was shown by rarefaction. Around 5% of naive CD4 clonotypes were common to a handful of donors.

Germline CDR1 reads SGHVS; CDR2 reads FQNEAQ. V was trimmed by 1 base and J by 3 bases, leaving 10 bases between them. This CDR3 region has 15 residues. Deep-level assay runs were performed. Generated by immunoSEQ multiplex PCR, the TCRdb table keeps only in-frame clones and is missing some. The sample includes about 110,000 clones, approximately 70% of them seen just once. The chain has TRBV7-8 and TRBJ2-1, with D possibly TRBD2 on 6 matching bases. This TCR was recovered from a woman between 25 and 40 years old in good health. The specimen sequenced was memory CD8+ T cells sorted from blood. Subset of the sample: CD45RO+ cells pooled with CCR7-negative TemRA cells. The CDR3 sequence is CASSLVSGLYNEQFF. DNA for the CDR3: TGTGCCAGCAGCTTAGTTAGCGGACTCTACAATGAGCAGTTCTTC.